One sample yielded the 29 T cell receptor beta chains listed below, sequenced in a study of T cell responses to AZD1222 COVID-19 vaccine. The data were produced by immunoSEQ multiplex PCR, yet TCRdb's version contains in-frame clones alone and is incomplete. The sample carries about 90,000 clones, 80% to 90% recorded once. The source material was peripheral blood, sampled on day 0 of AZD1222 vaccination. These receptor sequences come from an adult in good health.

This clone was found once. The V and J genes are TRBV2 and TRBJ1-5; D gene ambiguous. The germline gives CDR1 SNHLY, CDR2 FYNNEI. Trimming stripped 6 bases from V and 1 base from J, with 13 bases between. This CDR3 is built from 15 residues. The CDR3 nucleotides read TGTGCCAGCAGGGAAAGGGAGGCCAGCAATCAGCCCCAGCATTTT. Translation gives CASREREASNQPQHF.

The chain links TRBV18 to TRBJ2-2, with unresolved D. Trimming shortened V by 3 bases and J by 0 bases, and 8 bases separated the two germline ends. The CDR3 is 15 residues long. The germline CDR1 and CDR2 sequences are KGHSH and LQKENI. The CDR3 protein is CASSPASPNTGELFF. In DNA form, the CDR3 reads TGTGCCAGCTCACCGGCTAGTCCGAACACCGGGGAGCTGTTTTTT.

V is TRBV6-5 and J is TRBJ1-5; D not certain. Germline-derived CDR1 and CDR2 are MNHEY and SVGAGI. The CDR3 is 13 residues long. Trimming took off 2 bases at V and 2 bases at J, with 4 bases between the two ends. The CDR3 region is CASSYERNQPQHF. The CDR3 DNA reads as TGTGCCAGCAGTTACGAGCGCAATCAGCCCCAGCATTTT.

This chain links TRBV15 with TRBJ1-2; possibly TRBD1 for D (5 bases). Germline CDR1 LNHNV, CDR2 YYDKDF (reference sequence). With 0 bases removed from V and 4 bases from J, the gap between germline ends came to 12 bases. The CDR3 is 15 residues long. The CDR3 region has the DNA TGTGCCACCAGCAGAGACCAAGGGGCAGTCTATGGCTACACCTTC. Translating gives CATSRDQGAVYGYTF.

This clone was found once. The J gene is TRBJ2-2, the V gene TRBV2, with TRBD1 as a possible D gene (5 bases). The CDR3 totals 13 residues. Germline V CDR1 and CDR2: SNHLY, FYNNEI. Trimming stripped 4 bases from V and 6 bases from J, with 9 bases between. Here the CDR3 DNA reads TGTGCCAGCAGTGGGCAGGGCGCCGGGGAGCTGTTTTTT. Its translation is CASSGQGAGELFF.

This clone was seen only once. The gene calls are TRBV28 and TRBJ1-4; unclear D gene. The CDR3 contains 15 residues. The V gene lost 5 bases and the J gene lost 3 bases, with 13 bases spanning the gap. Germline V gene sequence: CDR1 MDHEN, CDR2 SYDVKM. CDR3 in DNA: TGTGCCAGCAGTCATCGACCCAACCCTAATGAAAAACTGTTTTTT. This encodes CASSHRPNPNEKLFF.

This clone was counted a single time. The DNA for the CDR3 is TGCGCCAGCAGCCTTGGACAGGGGAGCTCCTATAATTCACCCCTCCACTTT. Residues: CASSLGQGSSYNSPLHF. The chain combines TRBV4-1 with TRBJ1-6; TRBD1 aligns across 9 bases. The CDR3 covers 17 residues. The V segment lost 4 bases and the J segment 0 bases; nucleotides outside the gene matches: 4. Germline CDR1 is MGHRA and CDR2 is YSYEKL.

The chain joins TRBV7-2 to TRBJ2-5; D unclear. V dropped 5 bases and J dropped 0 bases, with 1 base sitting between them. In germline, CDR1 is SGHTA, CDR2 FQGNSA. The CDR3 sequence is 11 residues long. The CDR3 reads CASSHQETQYF. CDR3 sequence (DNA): TGTGCCAGCAGCCACCAAGAGACCCAGTACTTC.

In nucleotides, the CDR3 is TGTGCCAGAACCTCGGCGGGGCGTGAAAAACTGTTTTTT. Its protein is CARTSAGREKLFF. The chain combines TRBV28 with TRBJ1-4, with TRBD1 as a possible D gene (5 bases). Germline V gene lookup returns CDR1 MDHEN and CDR2 SYDVKM. Trimming took off 9 bases at V and 7 bases at J, with 15 bases between the two ends. The CDR3 totals 13 residues.

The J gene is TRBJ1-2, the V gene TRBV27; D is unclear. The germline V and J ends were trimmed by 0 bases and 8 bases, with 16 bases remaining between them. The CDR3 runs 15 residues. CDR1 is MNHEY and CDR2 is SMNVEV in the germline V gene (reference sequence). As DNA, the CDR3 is TGTGCCAGCAGTTTATCGGCCAGTCAGGTAGGAGGCTACACCTTC. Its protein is CASSLSASQVGGYTF.

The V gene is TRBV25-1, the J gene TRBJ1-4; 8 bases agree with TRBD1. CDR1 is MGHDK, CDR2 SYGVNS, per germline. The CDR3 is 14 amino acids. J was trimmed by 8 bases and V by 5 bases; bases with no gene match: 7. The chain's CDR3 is CASSTPGGGEKLFF. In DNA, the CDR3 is TGTGCCAGCAGTACCCCAGGGGGCGGCGAAAAACTGTTTTTT.

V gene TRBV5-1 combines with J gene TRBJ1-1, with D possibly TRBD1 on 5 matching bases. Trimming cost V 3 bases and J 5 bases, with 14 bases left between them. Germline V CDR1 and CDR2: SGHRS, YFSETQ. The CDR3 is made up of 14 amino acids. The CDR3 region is CASSSRGGKTEAFF. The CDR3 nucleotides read TGCGCCAGCAGCTCCCGGGGCGGGAAGACTGAAGCTTTCTTT.

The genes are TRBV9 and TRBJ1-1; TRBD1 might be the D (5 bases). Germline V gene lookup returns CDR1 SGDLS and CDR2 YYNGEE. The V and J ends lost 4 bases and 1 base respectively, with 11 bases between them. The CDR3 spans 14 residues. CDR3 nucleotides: TGTGCCAGCAGCCCGGGACTCTCGAACACTGAAGCTTTCTTT. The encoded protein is CASSPGLSNTEAFF.

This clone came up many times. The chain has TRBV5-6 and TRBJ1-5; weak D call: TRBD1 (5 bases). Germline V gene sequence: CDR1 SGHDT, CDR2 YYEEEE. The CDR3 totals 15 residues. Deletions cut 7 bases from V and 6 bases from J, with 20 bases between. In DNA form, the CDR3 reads TGTGCCAGCGACTGGGCCAGGGACGCCGGTCAGCCCCAGCATTTT. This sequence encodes CASDWARDAGQPQHF.

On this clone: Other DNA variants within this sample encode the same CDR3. The CDR3 DNA is TGTGCCAGCACCGGGACAGCGGGCAATCAGCCCCAGCATTTT. This gives the protein CASTGTAGNQPQHF. The V call is TRBV19, the J call TRBJ1-5; TRBD1 aligns across 7 bases. CDR1 and CDR2 (germline): LNHDA, SQIVND (reference sequence). V lost 9 bases to trimming and J lost 2 bases; unmatched junction nucleotides: 7. The CDR3 is 14 amino acids.

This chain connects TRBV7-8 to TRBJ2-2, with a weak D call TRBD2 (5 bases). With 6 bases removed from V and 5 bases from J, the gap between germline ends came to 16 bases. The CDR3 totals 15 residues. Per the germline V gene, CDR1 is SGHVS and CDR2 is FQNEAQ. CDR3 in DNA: TGTGCCAGCAGGGAGCGGAGCCGAGGAACCGGGGAGCTGTTTTTT. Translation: CASRERSRGTGELFF.

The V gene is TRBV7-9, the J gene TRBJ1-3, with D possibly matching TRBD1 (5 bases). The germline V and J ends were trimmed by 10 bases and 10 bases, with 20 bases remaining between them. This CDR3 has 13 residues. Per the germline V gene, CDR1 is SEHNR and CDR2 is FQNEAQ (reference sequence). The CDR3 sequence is CAIPGRTVETIYF. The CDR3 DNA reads TGTGCCATCCCGGGACGGACTGTAGAAACCATATATTTT.

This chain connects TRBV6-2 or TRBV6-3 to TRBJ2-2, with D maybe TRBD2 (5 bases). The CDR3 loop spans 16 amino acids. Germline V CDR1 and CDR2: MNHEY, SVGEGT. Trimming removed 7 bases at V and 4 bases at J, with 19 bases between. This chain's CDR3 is CASNPLSGLITGELFF. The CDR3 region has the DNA TGTGCCAGCAACCCACTAAGCGGTCTAATCACCGGGGAGCTGTTTTTT.

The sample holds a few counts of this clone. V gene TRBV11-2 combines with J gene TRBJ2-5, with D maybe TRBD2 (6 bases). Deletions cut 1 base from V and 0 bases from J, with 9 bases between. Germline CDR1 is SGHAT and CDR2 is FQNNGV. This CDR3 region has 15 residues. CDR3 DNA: TGTGCCAGCAGCTTAGCGGGAGTACACCAAGAGACCCAGTACTTC. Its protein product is CASSLAGVHQETQYF.

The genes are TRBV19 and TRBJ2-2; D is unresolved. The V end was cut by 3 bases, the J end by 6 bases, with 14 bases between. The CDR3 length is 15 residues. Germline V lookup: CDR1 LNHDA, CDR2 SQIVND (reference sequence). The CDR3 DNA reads TGTGCCAGTAGTATGGCCCTAATGGACCCCGGGGAGCTGTTTTTT. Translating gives CASSMALMDPGELFF.

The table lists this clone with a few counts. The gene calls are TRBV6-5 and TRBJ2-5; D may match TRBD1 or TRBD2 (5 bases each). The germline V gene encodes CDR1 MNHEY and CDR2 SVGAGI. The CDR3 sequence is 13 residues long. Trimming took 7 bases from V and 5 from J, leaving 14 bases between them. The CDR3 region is CASTSRAGETQYF. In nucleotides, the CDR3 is TGTGCCAGCACTAGCAGGGCTGGGGAGACCCAGTACTTC.

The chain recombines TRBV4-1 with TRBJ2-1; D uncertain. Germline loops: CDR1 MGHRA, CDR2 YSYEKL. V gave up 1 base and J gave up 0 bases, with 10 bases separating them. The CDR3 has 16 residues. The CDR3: CASSQGYAASYNEQFF. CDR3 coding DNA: TGCGCCAGCAGCCAAGGGTACGCGGCCTCCTACAATGAGCAGTTCTTC.

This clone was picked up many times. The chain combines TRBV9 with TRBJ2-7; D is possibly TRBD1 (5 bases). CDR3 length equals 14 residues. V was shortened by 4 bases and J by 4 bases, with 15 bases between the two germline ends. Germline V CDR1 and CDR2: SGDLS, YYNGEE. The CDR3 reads CASSPQGIGYEQYF. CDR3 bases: TGTGCCAGCAGCCCTCAGGGAATCGGGTACGAGCAGTACTTC. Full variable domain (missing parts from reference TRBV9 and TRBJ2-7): DSGVTQTPKHLITATGQRVTLRCSPRSGDLSVYWYQQSLDQGLQFLIQYYNGEERAKGNILERFSAQQFPDLHSELNLSSLELGDSALYFCASSPQGIGYEQYFGPGTRLTVT.

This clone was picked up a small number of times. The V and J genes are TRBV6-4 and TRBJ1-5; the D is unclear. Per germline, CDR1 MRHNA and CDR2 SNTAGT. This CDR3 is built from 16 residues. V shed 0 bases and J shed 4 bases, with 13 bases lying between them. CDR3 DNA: TGTGCCAGCAGTGACTCATTGGACTCTCCGAATCAGCCCCAGCATTTT. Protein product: CASSDSLDSPNQPQHF.

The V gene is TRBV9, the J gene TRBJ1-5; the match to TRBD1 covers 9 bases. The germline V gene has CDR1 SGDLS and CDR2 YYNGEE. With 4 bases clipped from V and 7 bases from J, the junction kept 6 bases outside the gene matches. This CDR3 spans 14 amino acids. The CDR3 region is CASSREGTGQPQHF. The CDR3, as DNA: TGTGCCAGCAGCAGGGAGGGGACAGGGCAGCCCCAGCATTTT.

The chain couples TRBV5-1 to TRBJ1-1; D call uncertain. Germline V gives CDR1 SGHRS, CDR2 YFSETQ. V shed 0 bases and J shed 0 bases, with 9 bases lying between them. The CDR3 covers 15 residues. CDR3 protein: CASSLDRTMNTEAFF. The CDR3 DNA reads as TGCGCCAGCAGCTTGGACAGAACTATGAACACTGAAGCTTTCTTT. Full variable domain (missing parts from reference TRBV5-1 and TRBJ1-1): KAGVTQTPRYLIKTRGQQVTLSCSPISGHRSVSWYQQTPGQGLQFLFEYFSETQRNKGNFPGRFSGRQFSNSRSEMNVSTLELGDSALYLCASSLDRTMNTEAFFGQGTRLTVV.

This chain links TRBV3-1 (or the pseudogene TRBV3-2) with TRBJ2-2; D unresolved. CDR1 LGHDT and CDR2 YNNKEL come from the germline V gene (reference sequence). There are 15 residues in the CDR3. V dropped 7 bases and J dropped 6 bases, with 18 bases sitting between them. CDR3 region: CASNNGGRSAGELFF. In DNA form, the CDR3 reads TGTGCCAGCAACAACGGCGGCAGGTCCGCCGGGGAGCTGTTTTTT.

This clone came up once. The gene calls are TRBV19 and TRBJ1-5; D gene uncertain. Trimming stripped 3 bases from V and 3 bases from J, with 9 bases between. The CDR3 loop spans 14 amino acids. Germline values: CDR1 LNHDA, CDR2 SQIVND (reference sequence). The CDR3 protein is CASSIVGYNQPQHF. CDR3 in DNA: TGTGCCAGTAGTATTGTCGGCTACAATCAGCCCCAGCATTTT.

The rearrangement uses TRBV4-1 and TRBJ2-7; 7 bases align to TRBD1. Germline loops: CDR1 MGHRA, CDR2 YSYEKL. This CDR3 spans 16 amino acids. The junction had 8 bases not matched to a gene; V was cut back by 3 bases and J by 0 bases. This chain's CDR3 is CASSQEQTGSSYEQYF. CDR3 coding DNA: TGCGCCAGCAGCCAGGAACAGACAGGGAGCTCCTACGAGCAGTACTTC.